This T cell receptor beta chain originates from a study of breast tumors, draining lymph nodes, adjacent tissues. From germline, CDR1 is LGHDT and CDR2 YNNKEL (reference sequence). Trimming took off 5 bases at V and 0 bases at J, with 13 bases between the two ends. The CDR3 consists of 16 residues. This clonotype occurred a few times. Its antigen is currently unknown. Breast cancer patients provided tissue from their axillary draining lymph nodes. General observations from the study: Tumor TCR diversity was below lymph nodes but above nontumor tissue.

Via MiXCR, TCRdb re-called the multiplex PCR reads, giving one row per CDR3 protein. The sample contains some 200,000 distinct CDR3 sequences, around 29% of which appear only once. Sequencing used axillary lymph node tissue. The TCR sequence derives from a female donor with breast cancer. Some clones in this sample may be carry-over from other donors' samples. The V and J genes are TRBV3-1 and TRBJ2-2, with D unclear. CDR3 sequence: CASSTRKGPNTGELFF. The CDR3 region has the DNA TGTGCCAGCAGCACCCGGAAGGGCCCGAACACCGGGGAGCTGTTTTTT.